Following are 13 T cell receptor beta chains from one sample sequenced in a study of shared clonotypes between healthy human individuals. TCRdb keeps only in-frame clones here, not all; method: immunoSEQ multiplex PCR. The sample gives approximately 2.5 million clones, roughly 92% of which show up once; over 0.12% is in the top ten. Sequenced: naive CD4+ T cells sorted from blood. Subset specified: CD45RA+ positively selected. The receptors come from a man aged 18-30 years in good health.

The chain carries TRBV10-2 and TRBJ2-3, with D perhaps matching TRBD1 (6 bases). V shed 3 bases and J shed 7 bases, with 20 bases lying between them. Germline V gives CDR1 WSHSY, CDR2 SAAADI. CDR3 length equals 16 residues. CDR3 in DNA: TGCGCCAGCAGTGACCAGATGACAGGCTCGGCTAATACGCAGTATTTT. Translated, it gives CASSDQMTGSANTQYF.

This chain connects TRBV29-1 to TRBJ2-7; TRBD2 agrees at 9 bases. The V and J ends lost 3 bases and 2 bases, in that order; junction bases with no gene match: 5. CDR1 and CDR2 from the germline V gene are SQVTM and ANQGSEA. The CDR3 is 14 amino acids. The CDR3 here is CSVDNSGRAYEQYF. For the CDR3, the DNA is TGCAGCGTTGACAATAGCGGGAGAGCCTACGAGCAGTACTTC.

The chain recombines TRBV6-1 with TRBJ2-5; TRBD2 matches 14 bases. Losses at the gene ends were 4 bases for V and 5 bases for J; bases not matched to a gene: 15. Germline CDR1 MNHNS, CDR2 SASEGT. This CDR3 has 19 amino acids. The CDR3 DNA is TGTGCCAGCAGTGCTAGGACTAGCGGGAGGCCGGACCTCCGGGAGACCCAGTACTTC. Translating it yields CASSARTSGRPDLRETQYF.

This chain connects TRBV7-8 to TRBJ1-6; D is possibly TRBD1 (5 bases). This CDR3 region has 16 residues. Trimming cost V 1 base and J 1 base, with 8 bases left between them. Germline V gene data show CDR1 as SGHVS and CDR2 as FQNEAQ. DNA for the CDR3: TGTGCCAGCAGCTTAGTGGGGGATTCCTATAATTCACCCCTCCACTTT. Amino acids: CASSLVGDSYNSPLHF.

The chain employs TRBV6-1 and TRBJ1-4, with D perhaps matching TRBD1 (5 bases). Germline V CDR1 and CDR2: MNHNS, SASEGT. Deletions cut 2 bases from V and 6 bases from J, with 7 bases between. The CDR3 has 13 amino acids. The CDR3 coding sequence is TGTGCCAGCAGTGAACAGGGTCATGAAAAACTGTTTTTT. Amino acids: CASSEQGHEKLFF.

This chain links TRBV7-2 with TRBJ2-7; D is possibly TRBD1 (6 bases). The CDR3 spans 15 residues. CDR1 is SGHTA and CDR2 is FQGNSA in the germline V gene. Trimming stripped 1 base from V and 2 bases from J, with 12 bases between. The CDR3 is CASSLERGQTYEQYF. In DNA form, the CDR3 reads TGTGCCAGCAGCTTAGAACGTGGACAGACCTACGAGCAGTACTTC.

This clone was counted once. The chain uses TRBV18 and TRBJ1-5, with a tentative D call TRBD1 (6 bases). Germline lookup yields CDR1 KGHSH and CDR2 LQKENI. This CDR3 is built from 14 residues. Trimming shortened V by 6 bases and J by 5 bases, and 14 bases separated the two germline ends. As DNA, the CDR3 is TGTGCCAGCTCCCAAGACAGGAGGGATCAGCCCCAGCATTTT. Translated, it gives CASSQDRRDQPQHF.

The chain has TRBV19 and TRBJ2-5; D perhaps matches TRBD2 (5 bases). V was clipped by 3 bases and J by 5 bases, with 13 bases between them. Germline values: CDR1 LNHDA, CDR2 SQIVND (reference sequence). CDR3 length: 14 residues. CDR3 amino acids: CASSMYERLETQYF. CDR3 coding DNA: TGTGCCAGTAGTATGTATGAGCGGTTGGAGACCCAGTACTTC.

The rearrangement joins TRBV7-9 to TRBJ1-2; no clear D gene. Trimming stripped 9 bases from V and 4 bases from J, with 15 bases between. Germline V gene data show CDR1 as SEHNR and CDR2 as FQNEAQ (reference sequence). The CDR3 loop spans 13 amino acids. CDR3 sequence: CASNLVGSYGYTF. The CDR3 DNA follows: TGTGCCAGTAACTTAGTAGGGTCCTATGGCTACACCTTC.

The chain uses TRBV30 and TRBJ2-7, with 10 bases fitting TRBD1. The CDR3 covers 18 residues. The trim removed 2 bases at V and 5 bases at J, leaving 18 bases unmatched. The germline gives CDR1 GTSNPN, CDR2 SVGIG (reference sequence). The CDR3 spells CAWSSFVVRTGGINEQYF. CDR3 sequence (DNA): TGTGCCTGGAGTAGTTTCGTTGTACGGACAGGGGGGATCAACGAGCAGTACTTC.

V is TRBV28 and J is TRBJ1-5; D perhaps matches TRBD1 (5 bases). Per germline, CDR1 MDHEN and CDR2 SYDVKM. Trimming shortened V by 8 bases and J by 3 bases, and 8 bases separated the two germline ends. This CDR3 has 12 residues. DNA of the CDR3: TGTGCCAGCCAGGGAATCAATCAGCCCCAGCATTTT. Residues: CASQGINQPQHF.

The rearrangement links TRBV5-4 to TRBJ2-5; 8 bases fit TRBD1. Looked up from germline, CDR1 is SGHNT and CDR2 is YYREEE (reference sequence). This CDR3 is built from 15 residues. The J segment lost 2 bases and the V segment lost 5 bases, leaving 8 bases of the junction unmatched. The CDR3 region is CASRAAGQVQETQYF. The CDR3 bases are TGTGCCAGCAGAGCTGCGGGACAGGTTCAAGAGACCCAGTACTTC.

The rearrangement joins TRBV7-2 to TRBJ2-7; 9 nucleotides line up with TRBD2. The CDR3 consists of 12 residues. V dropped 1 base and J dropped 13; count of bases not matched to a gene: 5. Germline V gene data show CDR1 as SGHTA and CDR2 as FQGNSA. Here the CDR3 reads CASSLGLAALYF. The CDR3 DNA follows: TGTGCCAGCAGCTTAGGACTAGCGGCATTATACTTC.